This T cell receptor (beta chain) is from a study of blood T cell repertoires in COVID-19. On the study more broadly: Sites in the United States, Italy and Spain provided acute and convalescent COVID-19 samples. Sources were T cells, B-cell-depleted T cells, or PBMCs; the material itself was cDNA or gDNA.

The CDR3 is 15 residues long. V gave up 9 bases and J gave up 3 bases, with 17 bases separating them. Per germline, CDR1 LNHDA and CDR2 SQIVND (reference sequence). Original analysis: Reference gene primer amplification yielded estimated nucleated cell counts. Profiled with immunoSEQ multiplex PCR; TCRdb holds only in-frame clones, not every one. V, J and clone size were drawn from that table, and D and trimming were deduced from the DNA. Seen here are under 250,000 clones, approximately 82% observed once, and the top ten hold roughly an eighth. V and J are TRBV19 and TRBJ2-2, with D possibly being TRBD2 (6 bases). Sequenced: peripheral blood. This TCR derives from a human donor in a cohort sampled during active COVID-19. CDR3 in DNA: TGTGCCAGCTCGGGGAGGAATCCCTACACCGGGGAGCTGTTTTTT. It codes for CASSGRNPYTGELFF.